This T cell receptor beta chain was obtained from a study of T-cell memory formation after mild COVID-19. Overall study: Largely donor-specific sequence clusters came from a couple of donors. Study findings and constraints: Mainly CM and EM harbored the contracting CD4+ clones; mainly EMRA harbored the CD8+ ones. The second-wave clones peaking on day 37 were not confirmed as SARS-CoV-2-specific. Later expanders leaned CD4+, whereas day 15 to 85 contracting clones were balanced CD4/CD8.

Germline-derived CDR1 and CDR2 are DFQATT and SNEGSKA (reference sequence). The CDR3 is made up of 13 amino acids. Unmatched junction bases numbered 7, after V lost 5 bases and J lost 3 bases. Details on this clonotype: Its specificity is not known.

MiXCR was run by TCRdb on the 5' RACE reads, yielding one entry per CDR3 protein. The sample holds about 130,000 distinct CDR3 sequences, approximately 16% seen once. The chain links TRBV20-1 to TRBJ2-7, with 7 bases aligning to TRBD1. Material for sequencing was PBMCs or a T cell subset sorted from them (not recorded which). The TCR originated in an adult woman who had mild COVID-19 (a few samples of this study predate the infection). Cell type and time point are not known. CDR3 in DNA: TGCAGTGCTTGGGGACAGCTCCTCTACGAGCAGTACTTC. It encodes CSAWGQLLYEQYF.